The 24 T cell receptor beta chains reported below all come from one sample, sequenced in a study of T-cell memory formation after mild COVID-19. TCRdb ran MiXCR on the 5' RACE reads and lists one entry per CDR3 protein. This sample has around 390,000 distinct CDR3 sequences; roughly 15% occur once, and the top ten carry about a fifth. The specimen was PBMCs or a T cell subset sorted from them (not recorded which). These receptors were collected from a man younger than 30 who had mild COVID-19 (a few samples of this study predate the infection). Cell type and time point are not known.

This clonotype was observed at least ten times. The CDR3 region has the DNA TGTGCCAGCAGCTTTGCGAACACCGGGGAGCTGTTTTTT. Amino acid sequence: CASSFANTGELFF. The chain recombines TRBV28 with TRBJ2-2, with no clear D. There are 13 residues in the CDR3. Germline V gene sequence: CDR1 MDHEN, CDR2 SYDVKM. V was cut by 6 bases and J by 0 bases, with 5 bases left in between.

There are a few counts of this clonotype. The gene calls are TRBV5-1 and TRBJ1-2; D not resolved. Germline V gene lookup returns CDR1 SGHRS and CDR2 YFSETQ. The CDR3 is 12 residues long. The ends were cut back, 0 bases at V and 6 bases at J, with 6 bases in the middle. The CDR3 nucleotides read TGCGCCAGCAGCTTGGCCACCCATGGCTACACCTTC. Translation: CASSLATHGYTF.

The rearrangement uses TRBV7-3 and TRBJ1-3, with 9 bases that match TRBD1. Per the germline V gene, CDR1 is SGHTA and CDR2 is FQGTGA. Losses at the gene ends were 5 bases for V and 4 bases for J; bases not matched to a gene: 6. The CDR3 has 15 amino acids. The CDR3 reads CASSPGQGQGNTIYF. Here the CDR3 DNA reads TGTGCCAGCAGCCCAGGACAGGGGCAAGGAAACACCATATATTTT.

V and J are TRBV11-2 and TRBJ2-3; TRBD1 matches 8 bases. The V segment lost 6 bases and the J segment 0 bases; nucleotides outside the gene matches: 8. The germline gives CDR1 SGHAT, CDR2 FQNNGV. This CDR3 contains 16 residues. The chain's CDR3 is CASRNQGALSTDTQYF. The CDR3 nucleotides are TGTGCCAGCAGAAATCAGGGGGCGCTCAGCACAGATACGCAGTATTTT. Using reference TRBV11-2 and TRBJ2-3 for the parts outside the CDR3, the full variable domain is EAGVAQSPRYKIIEKRQSVAFWCNPISGHATLYWYQQILGQGPKLLIQFQNNGVVDDSQLPKDRFSAERLKGVDSTLKIQPAKLEDSAVYLCASRNQGALSTDTQYFGPGTRLTVL.

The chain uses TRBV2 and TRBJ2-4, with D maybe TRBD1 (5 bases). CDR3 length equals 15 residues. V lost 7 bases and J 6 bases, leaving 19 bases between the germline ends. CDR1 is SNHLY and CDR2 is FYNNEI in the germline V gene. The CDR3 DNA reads TGTGCCAGCATAGGCAGGGTCCGTCTCGGAAACATTCAGTACTTC. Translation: CASIGRVRLGNIQYF.

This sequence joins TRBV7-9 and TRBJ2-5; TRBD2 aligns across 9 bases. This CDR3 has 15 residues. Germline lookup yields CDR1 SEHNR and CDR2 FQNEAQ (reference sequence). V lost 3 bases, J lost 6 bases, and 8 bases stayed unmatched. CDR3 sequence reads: CASSFGGGARKTQYF. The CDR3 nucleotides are TGTGCCAGCAGCTTTGGCGGGGGGGCCCGCAAGACCCAGTACTTC. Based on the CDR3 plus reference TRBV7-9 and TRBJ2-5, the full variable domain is DTGVSQNPRHKITKRGQNVTFRCDPISEHNRLYWYRQTLGQGPEFLTYFQNEAQLEKSRLLSDRFSAERPKGSFSTLEIQRTEQGDSAMYLCASSFGGGARKTQYFGPGTRLLVL.

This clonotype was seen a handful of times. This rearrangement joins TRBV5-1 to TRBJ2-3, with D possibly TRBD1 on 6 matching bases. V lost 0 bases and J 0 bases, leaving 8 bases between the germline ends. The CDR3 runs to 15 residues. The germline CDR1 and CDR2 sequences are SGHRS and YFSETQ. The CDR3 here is CASSLDRASTDTQYF. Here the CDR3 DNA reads TGCGCCAGCAGCTTGGACAGGGCTAGCACAGATACGCAGTATTTT.

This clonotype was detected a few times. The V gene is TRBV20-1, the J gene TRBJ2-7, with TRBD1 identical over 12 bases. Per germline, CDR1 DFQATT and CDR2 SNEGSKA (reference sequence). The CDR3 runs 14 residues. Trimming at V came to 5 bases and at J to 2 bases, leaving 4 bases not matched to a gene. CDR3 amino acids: CSAEGQGATYEQYF. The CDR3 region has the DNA TGCAGTGCTGAGGGACAGGGGGCAACCTACGAGCAGTACTTC.

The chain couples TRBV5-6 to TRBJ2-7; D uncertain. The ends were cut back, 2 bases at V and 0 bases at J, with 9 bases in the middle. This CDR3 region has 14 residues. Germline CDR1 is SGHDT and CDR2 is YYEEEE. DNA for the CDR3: TGTGCCAGCAGCTTTTACGGAACCTCCTACGAGCAGTACGTC. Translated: CASSFYGTSYEQYV.

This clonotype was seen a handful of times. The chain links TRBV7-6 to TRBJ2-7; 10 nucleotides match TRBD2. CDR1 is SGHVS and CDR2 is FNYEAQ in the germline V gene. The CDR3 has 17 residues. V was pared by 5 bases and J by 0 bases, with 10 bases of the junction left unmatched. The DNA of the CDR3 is TGTGCCAGCAGCCGAAGACCACTAGCGGGGAGCTCCTACGAGCAGTACGTC. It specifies CASSRRPLAGSSYEQYV.

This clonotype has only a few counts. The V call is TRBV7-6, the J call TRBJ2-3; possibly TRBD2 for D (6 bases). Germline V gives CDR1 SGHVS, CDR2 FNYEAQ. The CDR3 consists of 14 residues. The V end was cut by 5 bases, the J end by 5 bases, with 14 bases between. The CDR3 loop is CASSLSGTGDTQYF. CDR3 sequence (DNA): TGTGCCAGCAGCCTATCAGGGACTGGAGATACGCAGTATTTT.

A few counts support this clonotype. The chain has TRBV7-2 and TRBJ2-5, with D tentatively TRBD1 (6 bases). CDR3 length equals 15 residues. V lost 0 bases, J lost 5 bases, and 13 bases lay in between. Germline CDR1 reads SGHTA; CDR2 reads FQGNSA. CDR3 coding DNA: TGTGCCAGCAGCTTAGCCTACAGGGTGGTGGAGACCCAGTACTTC. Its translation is CASSLAYRVVETQYF.

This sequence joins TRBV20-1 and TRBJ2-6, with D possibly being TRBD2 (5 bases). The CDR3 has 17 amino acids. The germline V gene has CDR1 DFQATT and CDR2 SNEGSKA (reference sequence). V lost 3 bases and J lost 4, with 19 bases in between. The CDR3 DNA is TGCAGTGCTAGCGGACCGGGGAACCCTGTCGGGGCCAACGTCCTGACTTTC. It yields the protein CSASGPGNPVGANVLTF.

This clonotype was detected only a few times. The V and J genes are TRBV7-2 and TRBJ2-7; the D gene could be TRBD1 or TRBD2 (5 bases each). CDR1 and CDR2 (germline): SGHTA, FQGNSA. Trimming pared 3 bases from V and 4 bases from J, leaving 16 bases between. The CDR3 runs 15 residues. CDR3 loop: CASSFSGTNPYEQYF. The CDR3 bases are TGTGCCAGCAGCTTTTCCGGGACGAACCCTTACGAGCAGTACTTC. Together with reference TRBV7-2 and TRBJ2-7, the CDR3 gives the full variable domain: GAGVSQSPSNKVTEKGKDVELRCDPISGHTALYWYRQSLGQGLEFLIYFQGNSAPDKSGLPSDRFSAERTGGSVSTLTIQRTQQEDSAVYLCASSFSGTNPYEQYFGPGTRLTVT.

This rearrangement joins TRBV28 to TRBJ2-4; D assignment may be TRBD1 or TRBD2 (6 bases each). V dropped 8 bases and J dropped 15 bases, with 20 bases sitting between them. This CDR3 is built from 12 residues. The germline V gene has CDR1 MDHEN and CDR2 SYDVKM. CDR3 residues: CASRTGGPGLYF. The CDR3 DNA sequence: TGTGCCAGCCGAACCGGGGGCCCCGGGCTGTACTTC.

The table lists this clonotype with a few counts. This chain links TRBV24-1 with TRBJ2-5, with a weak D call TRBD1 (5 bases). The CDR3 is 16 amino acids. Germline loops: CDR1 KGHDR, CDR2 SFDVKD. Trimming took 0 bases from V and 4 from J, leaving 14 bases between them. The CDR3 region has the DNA TGTGCCACCAGTGATTTGGGTAGGGGCCCGGGAGAGACCCAGTACTTC. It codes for CATSDLGRGPGETQYF.

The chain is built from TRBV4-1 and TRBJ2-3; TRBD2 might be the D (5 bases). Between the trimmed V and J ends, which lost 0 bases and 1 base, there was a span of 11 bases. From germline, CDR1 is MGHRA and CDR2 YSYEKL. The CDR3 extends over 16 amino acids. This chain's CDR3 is CASSQELGLRTDTQYF. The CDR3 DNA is TGCGCCAGCAGCCAAGAATTAGGACTCCGCACAGATACGCAGTATTTT.

CDR3 coding DNA: TGTGCCAGCAGCTTAAGGCATGGCGGGGGGTTCCCAGATACGCAGTATTTT. Its protein is CASSLRHGGGFPDTQYF. The chain joins TRBV7-9 to TRBJ2-3; 8 bases line up with TRBD2. CDR1 is SEHNR and CDR2 is FQNEAQ in the germline V gene (reference sequence). J lost 4 bases, V lost 2 bases, and 11 bases had no gene match. This CDR3 has 17 residues.

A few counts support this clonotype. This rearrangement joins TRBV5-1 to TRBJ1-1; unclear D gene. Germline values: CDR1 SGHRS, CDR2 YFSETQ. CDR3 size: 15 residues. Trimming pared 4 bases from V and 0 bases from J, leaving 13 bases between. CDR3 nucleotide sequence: TGCGCCAGCAGCGACGGACGGGTAATGAACACTGAAGCTTTCTTT. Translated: CASSDGRVMNTEAFF.

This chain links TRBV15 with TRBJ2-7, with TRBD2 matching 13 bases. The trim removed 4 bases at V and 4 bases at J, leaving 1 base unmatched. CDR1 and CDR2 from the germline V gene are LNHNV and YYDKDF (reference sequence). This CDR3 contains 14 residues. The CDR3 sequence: CATSMGLAGYEQYF. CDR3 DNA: TGTGCCACCAGCATGGGACTAGCGGGGTACGAGCAGTACTTC. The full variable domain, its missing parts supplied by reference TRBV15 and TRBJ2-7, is DAMVIQNPRYQVTQFGKPVTLSCSQTLNHNVMYWYQQKSSQAPKLLFHYYDKDFNNEADTPDNFQSRRPNTSFCFLDIRSPGLGDTAMYLCATSMGLAGYEQYFGPGTRLTVT.

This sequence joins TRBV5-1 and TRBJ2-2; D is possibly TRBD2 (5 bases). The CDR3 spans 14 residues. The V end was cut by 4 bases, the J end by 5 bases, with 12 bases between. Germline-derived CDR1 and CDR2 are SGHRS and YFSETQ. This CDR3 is CASSVLRDTGELFF. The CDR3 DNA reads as TGCGCCAGCAGCGTCCTACGGGATACCGGGGAGCTGTTTTTT.

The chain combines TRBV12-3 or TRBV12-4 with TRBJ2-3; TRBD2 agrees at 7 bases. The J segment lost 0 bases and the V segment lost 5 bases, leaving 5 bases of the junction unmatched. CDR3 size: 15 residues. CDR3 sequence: CASSTSDSSTDTQYF. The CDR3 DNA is TGTGCCAGCAGTACTAGCGATTCTAGCACAGATACGCAGTATTTT.

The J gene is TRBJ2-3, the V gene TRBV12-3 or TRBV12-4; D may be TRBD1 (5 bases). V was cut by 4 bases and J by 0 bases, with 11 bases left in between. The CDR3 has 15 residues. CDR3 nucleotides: TGTGCCAGCAGTTGGACACCTACTAGCACAGATACGCAGTATTTT. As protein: CASSWTPTSTDTQYF.

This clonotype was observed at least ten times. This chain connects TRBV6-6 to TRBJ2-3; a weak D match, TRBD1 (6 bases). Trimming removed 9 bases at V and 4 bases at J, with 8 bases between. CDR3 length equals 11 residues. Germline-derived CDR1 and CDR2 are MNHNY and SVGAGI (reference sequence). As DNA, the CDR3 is TGTGCCAGTGGGGGCGCAGATACGCAGTATTTT. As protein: CASGGADTQYF.